What follows is one T cell receptor beta chain and its context. Its antigen is still unknown. This record comes from a study of T cell repertoires in urothelial bladder cancer. Study background: A few lesions each were cT0, cTa, cT1, and cT2 or greater.

Generated by immunoSEQ multiplex PCR, the TCRdb table keeps only in-frame clones and is missing some. The data contain roughly 1,300 clones, under 70% of them singletons. There are 14 residues in the CDR3. Germline V gene lookup returns CDR1 LNHDA and CDR2 SQIVND (reference sequence). The trim removed 6 bases at V and 4 bases at J, leaving 8 bases unmatched. Study-wide results and limits: Carcinoma specimens had median around 2.1% tumor infiltrating lymphocytes, benign about 13%. Carcinoma specimens had fewer T cells than benign specimens. A single clone reached roughly 2.2% in benign versus up to roughly 15% in carcinoma.

Sample: tumor-infiltrating cells from bladder cancer. This TCR was recovered from a human donor with urothelial carcinoma. The rearrangement joins TRBV19 to TRBJ1-2; 7 bases line up with TRBD1. CDR3 in amino acids: CASSQTGEAYGYTF. The CDR3, as DNA: TGTGCCAGTAGCCAAACAGGGGAGGCCTATGGCTACACCTTC. The full variable domain, with the rest looked up from reference TRBV19 and TRBJ1-2, is DGGITQSPKYLFRKEGQNVTLSCEQNLNHDAMYWYRQDPGQGLRLIYYSQIVNDFQKGDIAEGYSVSREKKESFPLTVTSAQKNPTAFYLCASSQTGEAYGYTFGSGTRLTVV.